A selection of T cell receptor beta chains follows, all from one sample in a study of blood T cell repertoires in COVID-19. Some clones are missing from TCRdb's copy, which holds only in-frame ones; the method was immunoSEQ multiplex PCR. The data show under 150,000 clones, around four fifths seen once. The sample consisted of PBMCs or T cells enriched from blood (not recorded which). These receptors came from a woman in her 40s who had recovered from COVID-19. The CDR3 runs from the conserved cysteine through the conserved F or W. Fields, in order: V gene, D gene, J gene, clone size, CDR3 DNA, CDR3 protein. D genes are given only for firm matches. Where a row states a size, it is once, few, many or the class of an expanded clone; other rows omit it.

V gene: TRBV3-1/TRBV3-2; D gene: TRBD1; J gene: TRBJ1-1; clone size: NA; CDR3 DNA: TGTGCCAGCAGCCAAGGGGGCAGGGGGACTGAAGCTTTCTTT; CDR3 protein: CASSQGGRGTEAFF
V gene: TRBV25-1; D gene: NA; J gene: TRBJ2-7; clone size: NA; CDR3 DNA: TGTGCCACCGCACCCGAGATTACCGCCGGCGGGGACGAGCAGTACTTC; CDR3 protein: CATAPEITAGGDEQYF
V gene: TRBV13; D gene: TRBD2; J gene: TRBJ2-1; clone size: NA; CDR3 DNA: TGTGCCAGCAGTGGCGCCCTAGCGGGGGACTACAATGAGCAGTTCTTC; CDR3 protein: CASSGALAGDYNEQFF
V gene: TRBV27; D gene: TRBD2; J gene: TRBJ2-1; clone size: NA; CDR3 DNA: TGTGCCAGCCTCTTCCGGGCAAGCGGGAGCTATGAGCAGTTCTTC; CDR3 protein: CASLFRASGSYEQFF
V gene: TRBV5-6; D gene: NA; J gene: TRBJ1-6; clone size: NA; CDR3 DNA: TGTGCCAGCAGCCTTTTGTCGGCAGGGGATAATTCACCCCTCCACTTT; CDR3 protein: CASSLLSAGDNSPLHF
V gene: TRBV28; D gene: NA; J gene: TRBJ1-2; clone size: few; CDR3 DNA: TGTGCCAGCAGTTTAGGGAGGGGTGACCATGGCTACACCTTC; CDR3 protein: CASSLGRGDHGYTF
V gene: TRBV14; D gene: TRBD1; J gene: TRBJ1-2; clone size: few; CDR3 DNA: TGTGCCAGCAGCCTACGGACAGGGGGAGACGGCTACACCTTC; CDR3 protein: CASSLRTGGDGYTF
V gene: TRBV30; D gene: TRBD2; J gene: TRBJ2-3; clone size: NA; CDR3 DNA: TGTGCCATACTAGCGGGAGGGCCAGATACGCAGTATTTT; CDR3 protein: CAILAGGPDTQYF
V gene: TRBV7-9; D gene: NA; J gene: TRBJ2-7; clone size: NA; CDR3 DNA: TGTGCCAGCAGCTCCCAACGGGAGCTCGACGAGCAGTACTTC; CDR3 protein: CASSSQRELDEQYF
V gene: TRBV29-1; D gene: NA; J gene: TRBJ2-7; clone size: NA; CDR3 DNA: TGCAGCGTCGCCACGGGAATCTCCTACGAGCAGTACTTC; CDR3 protein: CSVATGISYEQYF
V gene: TRBV5-4; D gene: TRBD1; J gene: TRBJ1-2; clone size: NA; CDR3 DNA: TGTGCCAGCAGCTTGGGGACAGGGGTCAACTATGGCTACACCTTC; CDR3 protein: CASSLGTGVNYGYTF
V gene: TRBV10-3; D gene: NA; J gene: TRBJ1-3; clone size: NA; CDR3 DNA: TGTGCCAGCGGACAGCAGGGAAACACCATATATTTT; CDR3 protein: CASGQQGNTIYF
V gene: TRBV7-3; D gene: NA; J gene: TRBJ2-1; clone size: NA; CDR3 DNA: TGTGCCAGCAGCTCCTTGGACCGGGAGCGCGATGAGCAGTTCTTC; CDR3 protein: CASSSLDRERDEQFF
V gene: TRBV13; D gene: TRBD1; J gene: TRBJ2-7; clone size: few; CDR3 DNA: TGTGCCAGCAGCTCCACGGACACGGACAGGAGCTACGAGCAGTACTTC; CDR3 protein: CASSSTDTDRSYEQYF
V gene: TRBV13; D gene: NA; J gene: TRBJ2-3; clone size: NA; CDR3 DNA: TGTGCCAGCAGCCCCGGGGTGGGCACAGATACGCAGTATTTT; CDR3 protein: CASSPGVGTDTQYF
V gene: TRBV4-1; D gene: NA; J gene: TRBJ1-2; clone size: NA; CDR3 DNA: TGCGCCAGCAGCCAAGGGCAGGGGCAGTATGGCTACACCTTC; CDR3 protein: CASSQGQGQYGYTF
V gene: TRBV30; D gene: NA; J gene: TRBJ1-5; clone size: once; CDR3 DNA: TGTGCCTGGATGGACCCCCTGGGGCGCGGCGGGGAGCCCCAGCATTTT; CDR3 protein: CAWMDPLGRGGEPQHF
V gene: TRBV6-5; D gene: NA; J gene: TRBJ2-7; clone size: NA; CDR3 DNA: TGTGCCAGCAGTTACACAACAGGGCACGGGGCCTACGAGCAGTACTTC; CDR3 protein: CASSYTTGHGAYEQYF
V gene: TRBV2; D gene: NA; J gene: TRBJ1-2; clone size: NA; CDR3 DNA: TGTGCCAGCAGAACCGGACAGTTCTATGGCTACACCTTC; CDR3 protein: CASRTGQFYGYTF
V gene: TRBV11-2; D gene: TRBD2; J gene: TRBJ2-7; clone size: NA; CDR3 DNA: TGTGCCAGCAGCTTGAGCGGGGCTAGCTCCTACGAGCAGTACTTC; CDR3 protein: CASSLSGASSYEQYF
V gene: TRBV29-1; D gene: NA; J gene: TRBJ1-3; clone size: NA; CDR3 DNA: TGCAGCGTTGAGGAGGGAGCTGGAAACACCATATATTTT; CDR3 protein: CSVEEGAGNTIYF
V gene: TRBV9; D gene: TRBD1; J gene: TRBJ2-6; clone size: NA; CDR3 DNA: TGTGCCAGCAGCACCCGACAGGGGGCGGGTGGGGCCAACGTCCTGACTTTC; CDR3 protein: CASSTRQGAGGANVLTF
V gene: TRBV18; D gene: NA; J gene: TRBJ1-6; clone size: NA; CDR3 DNA: TGTGCCAGCTCACCCCAACAGGGAGCGAATTCACCCCTCCACTTT; CDR3 protein: CASSPQQGANSPLHF
V gene: TRBV19; D gene: TRBD2; J gene: TRBJ2-3; clone size: NA; CDR3 DNA: TGTGCCAGTAGTACGGGACTAGCGGGGTTCACAGATACGCAGTATTTT; CDR3 protein: CASSTGLAGFTDTQYF
V gene: TRBV29-1; D gene: NA; J gene: TRBJ1-5; clone size: NA; CDR3 DNA: TGCAGCGTCGGGGGGGGTGATCAGCCCCAGCATTTT; CDR3 protein: CSVGGGDQPQHF
V gene: TRBV12-3/TRBV12-4; D gene: NA; J gene: TRBJ1-1; clone size: NA; CDR3 DNA: TGTGCCAGCAGTTTTTCATACAGCACTGAAGCTTTCTTT; CDR3 protein: CASSFSYSTEAFF
V gene: TRBV18; D gene: TRBD2; J gene: TRBJ2-7; clone size: NA; CDR3 DNA: TGTGCCAGCTCAGCTAGCGGGGGGGCGTACGAGCAGTACTTC; CDR3 protein: CASSASGGAYEQYF
V gene: TRBV27; D gene: NA; J gene: TRBJ2-1; clone size: NA; CDR3 DNA: TGTGCCAGCAGTTTACTACCTCACAATGAGCAGTTCTTC; CDR3 protein: CASSLLPHNEQFF
V gene: TRBV6-5; D gene: TRBD1; J gene: TRBJ1-4; clone size: NA; CDR3 DNA: TGTGCCAGCAGCAGGACAGGGGAGAGTGAAAAACTGTTTTTT; CDR3 protein: CASSRTGESEKLFF
V gene: TRBV10-2; D gene: NA; J gene: TRBJ1-5; clone size: once; CDR3 DNA: TGCGCCAGCACGACTGGCAATCAGCCCCAGCATTTT; CDR3 protein: CASTTGNQPQHF
V gene: TRBV7-9; D gene: TRBD1; J gene: TRBJ2-7; clone size: NA; CDR3 DNA: TGTGCCAGCAGCCAAGACAGGGTCCACGAGCAGTACTTC; CDR3 protein: CASSQDRVHEQYF
V gene: TRBV19; D gene: NA; J gene: TRBJ1-2; clone size: NA; CDR3 DNA: TGTGCCAGTAGTCCGCAGGGGAACTATGGCTACACCTTC; CDR3 protein: CASSPQGNYGYTF
V gene: TRBV18; D gene: TRBD1; J gene: TRBJ1-4; clone size: NA; CDR3 DNA: TGTGCCAGCTCCCGACAACAACGACAGGGGGCTAATGAAAAACTGTTTTTT; CDR3 protein: CASSRQQRQGANEKLFF
V gene: TRBV25-1; D gene: NA; J gene: TRBJ2-1; clone size: large; CDR3 DNA: TGTGCCAGCCGTCAGGGTCACAATGAGCAGTTCTTC; CDR3 protein: CASRQGHNEQFF